The 13 T cell receptor beta chains listed next were all sequenced from one sample in a study of cytomegalovirus exposure and HLA in healthy donors. Sequenced by immunoSEQ multiplex PCR; TCRdb stores in-frame clones only, minus some. The sample consists of around 71,000 clones, just under 95% of them appearing once. Sequencing was performed on PBMCs. These receptors originate from a man younger than 35 in good health and CMV-seropositive.

This chain connects TRBV4-2 to TRBJ1-2; TRBD1 might be the D (6 bases). Looked up from germline, CDR1 is LGHNA and CDR2 is YNFKEQ. V lost 4 bases to trimming and J lost 2 bases, with 14 bases between them. The CDR3 has 15 residues. The CDR3, as DNA: TGTGCCAGCAGCCCCACACAGGGTTCGAACTATGGCTACACCTTC. It specifies CASSPTQGSNYGYTF.

The CDR3 nucleotides are TGTGCCAGTAGCCCGGGACACGACAAGAGTAGCTACTTC. Translation: CASSPGHDKSSYF. The rearrangement uses TRBV19 and TRBJ2-7; D perhaps matches TRBD1 (6 bases). Trimming removed 6 bases from V and 13 bases from J, with 22 bases in between. This CDR3 has 13 residues. The V gene's germline CDR1 is LNHDA and CDR2 SQIVND (reference sequence).

The J gene is TRBJ1-6, the V gene TRBV4-1; 10 bases align to TRBD1. The junction had 9 bases not matched to a gene; V was cut back by 0 bases and J by 7 bases. The CDR3 is made up of 18 amino acids. Germline-derived CDR1 and CDR2 are MGHRA and YSYEKL. This CDR3 reads CASSQEPRTGGNNSPLHF. CDR3 coding DNA: TGCGCCAGCAGCCAAGAACCAAGGACAGGGGGGAACAATTCACCCCTCCACTTT.

The chain carries TRBV5-8 and TRBJ1-6; 9 positions match TRBD1. The J segment lost 10 bases and the V segment lost 3 bases, leaving 8 bases of the junction unmatched. CDR3 length: 15 amino acids. In germline, CDR1 is SGHTS, CDR2 YDEGEE. For the CDR3, the DNA is TGTGCCAGCAGCTCCCCGGGACAGGGTCGCTCACCCCTCCACTTT. Amino acids: CASSSPGQGRSPLHF.

A single count supports this clone. Germline and junction disagree at one end, which may indicate a read error. This chain joins TRBV7-7 and TRBJ2-7; 12 nucleotides line up with TRBD2. CDR1 and CDR2 (germline): SSHAT, FNYEAQ (reference sequence). The CDR3 runs 18 residues. CDR3 DNA: TGTGCTAGCAGCTTAGGCTCACCTCTAGCGGGAGGGAGCAACGAGCAGTACTTC. Amino acid sequence: CASSLGSPLAGGSNEQYF.

The chain couples TRBV2 to TRBJ2-1; 11 bases are a match to TRBD2. Germline V gene data show CDR1 as SNHLY and CDR2 as FYNNEI. The trim removed 9 bases at V and 8 bases at J, leaving 9 bases unmatched. The CDR3 is 14 amino acids. In DNA form, the CDR3 reads TGTGCCAGTAAGACTAGCGGGATAATCTATGAGCAGTTCTTC. Protein product: CASKTSGIIYEQFF. Looking up the rest from reference TRBV2 and TRBJ2-1 gives the full variable domain: EPEVTQTPSHQVTQMGQEVILRCVPISNHLYFYWYRQILGQKVEFLVSFYNNEISEKSEIFDDQFSVERPDGSNFTLKIRSTKLEDSAMYFCASKTSGIIYEQFFGPGTRLTVL.

The chain has TRBV2 and TRBJ1-2; D is undetermined. V was cut by 0 bases and J by 7 bases, with 9 bases left in between. From germline, CDR1 is SNHLY and CDR2 FYNNEI. This CDR3 is 13 amino acids long. In nucleotides, the CDR3 is TGTGCCAGCAGTGAAGCGCGGGAGGCTGGCTACACCTTC. Encoded protein: CASSEAREAGYTF.

This chain links TRBV30 with TRBJ2-1; no clear D. The CDR3 spans 11 residues. Deletions cut 0 bases from V and 10 bases from J, with 7 bases between. Germline-derived CDR1 and CDR2 are GTSNPN and SVGIG (reference sequence). The DNA for the CDR3 is TGTGCCTGGAGTGTAAACCGGGAGCAGTTCTTC. Its translation: CAWSVNREQFF.

The gene calls are TRBV6-4 and TRBJ1-5, with 9 positions matching TRBD1. Losses at the gene ends were 8 bases for V and 15 bases for J; bases not matched to a gene: 11. This CDR3 contains 12 residues. Looked up from germline, CDR1 is MRHNA and CDR2 is SNTAGT. In DNA, the CDR3 is TGTGCCAGCCACCGCGACAGGGGGAGTTGGCATTTT. It codes for CASHRDRGSWHF.

The V call is TRBV7-8, the J call TRBJ1-5, with 7 positions matching TRBD1. Germline assignment: CDR1 SGHVS and CDR2 FQNEAQ. J was trimmed by 4 bases and V by 3 bases; bases with no gene match: 12. The CDR3 contains 17 residues. CDR3 amino acids: CASSFGGGGGGNQPQHF. The CDR3 nucleotides read TGTGCCAGCAGCTTTGGAGGAGGGGGCGGTGGAAATCAGCCCCAGCATTTT.

The chain has TRBV14 and TRBJ1-4; D is unresolved. V gave up 1 base and J gave up 4 bases, with 10 bases separating them. Germline CDR1 reads SGHDN; CDR2 reads FVKESK. The CDR3 covers 15 residues. CDR3 in DNA: TGTGCCAGCAGCCAAGCAGTACATCGTAATGAAAAACTGTTTTTT. Its protein product is CASSQAVHRNEKLFF.

CDR3 in amino acids: CASSSIGGELRNTIYF. DNA for the CDR3: TGTGCCAGCAGCTCGATTGGGGGGGAATTGAGAAACACCATATATTTT. V is TRBV5-4 and J is TRBJ1-3; possible D gene TRBD1, 5 bases. The CDR3 is made up of 16 amino acids. The V gene's germline CDR1 is SGHNT and CDR2 YYREEE (reference sequence). Trimming shortened V by 3 bases and J by 5 bases, and 18 bases separated the two germline ends.

The rearrangement uses TRBV7-9 and TRBJ2-2; D gene unclear. This CDR3 has 12 amino acids. Trimming removed 5 bases at V and 3 bases at J, with 4 bases between. The germline CDR1 and CDR2 sequences are SEHNR and FQNEAQ (reference sequence). CDR3 sequence: CASSPYTGELFF. CDR3 in DNA: TGTGCCAGCAGCCCGTACACCGGGGAGCTGTTTTTT.